This entry features one T cell receptor (beta chain) sequence. TCRdb ran MiXCR on the RT-PCR reads and lists one entry per CDR3 protein. The sample lists almost 700,000 distinct CDR3 sequences, 13% to 15% occurring once. This CDR3 has 12 residues. Germline V gives CDR1 KGHDR, CDR2 SFDVKD. V lost 4 bases and J lost 7, with 9 bases in between. The receptor was derived from a female donor in good health, serving as a healthy control. The chain carries TRBV24-1 and TRBJ1-2; D is unresolved. The sample taken for sequencing was memory CD4+ T cells from blood. The CDR3 bases are TGTGCCACCAGTGACCCCGGACGTGGCTACACCTTC. Its translation is CATSDPGRGYTF.